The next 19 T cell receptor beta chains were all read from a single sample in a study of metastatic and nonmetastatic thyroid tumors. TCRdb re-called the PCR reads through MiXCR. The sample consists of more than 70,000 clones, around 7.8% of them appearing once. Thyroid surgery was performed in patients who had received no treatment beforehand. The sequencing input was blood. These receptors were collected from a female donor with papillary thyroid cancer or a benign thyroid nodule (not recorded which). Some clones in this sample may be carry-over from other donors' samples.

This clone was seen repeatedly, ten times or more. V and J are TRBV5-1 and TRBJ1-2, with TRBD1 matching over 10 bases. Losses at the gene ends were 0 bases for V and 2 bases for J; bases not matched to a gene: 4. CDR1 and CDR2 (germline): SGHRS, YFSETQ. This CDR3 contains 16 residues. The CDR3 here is CASSLGQGAQNYGYTF. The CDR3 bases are TGCGCCAGCAGCTTGGGACAGGGGGCCCAAAACTATGGCTACACCTTC.

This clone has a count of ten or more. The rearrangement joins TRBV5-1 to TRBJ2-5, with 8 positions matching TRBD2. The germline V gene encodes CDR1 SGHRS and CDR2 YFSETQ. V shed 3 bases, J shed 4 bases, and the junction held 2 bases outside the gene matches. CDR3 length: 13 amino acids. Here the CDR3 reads CASSSGTRETQYF. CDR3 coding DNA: TGCGCCAGCAGCTCCGGGACTAGAGAGACCCAGTACTTC.

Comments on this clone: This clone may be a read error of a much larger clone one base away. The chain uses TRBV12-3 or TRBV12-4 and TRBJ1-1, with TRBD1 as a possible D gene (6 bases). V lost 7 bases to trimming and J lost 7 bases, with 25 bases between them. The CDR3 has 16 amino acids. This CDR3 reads CASIPPRGGGPGEAFF. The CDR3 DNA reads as TGTGCCAGCATTCCCCCACGGGGGGGGGGGCCGGGTGAAGCTTTCTTT.

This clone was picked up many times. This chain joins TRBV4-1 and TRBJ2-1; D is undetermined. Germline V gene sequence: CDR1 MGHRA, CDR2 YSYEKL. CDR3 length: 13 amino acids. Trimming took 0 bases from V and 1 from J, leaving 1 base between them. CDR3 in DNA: TGCGCCAGCAGCCAAGATTCCTACAATGAGCAGTTCTTC. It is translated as CASSQDSYNEQFF.

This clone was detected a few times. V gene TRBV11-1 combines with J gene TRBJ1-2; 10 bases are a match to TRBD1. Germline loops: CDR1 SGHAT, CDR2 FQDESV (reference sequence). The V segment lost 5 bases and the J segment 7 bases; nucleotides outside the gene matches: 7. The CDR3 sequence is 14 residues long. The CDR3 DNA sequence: TGTGCCAGCAGCCCTAGACAGGGGGCCGGTGGCTACACCTTC. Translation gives CASSPRQGAGGYTF. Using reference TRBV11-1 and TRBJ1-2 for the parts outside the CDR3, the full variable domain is EAEVAQSPRYKITEKSQAVAFWCDPISGHATLYWYRQILGQGPELLVQFQDESVVDDSQLPKDRFSAERLKGVDSTLKIQPAELGDSAMYLCASSPRQGAGGYTFGSGTRLTVV.

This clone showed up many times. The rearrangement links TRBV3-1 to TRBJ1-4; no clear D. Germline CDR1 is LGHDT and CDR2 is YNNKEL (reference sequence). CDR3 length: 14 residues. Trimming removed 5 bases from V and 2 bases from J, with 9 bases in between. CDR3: CASSYRKTNEKLFF. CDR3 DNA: TGTGCCAGCAGCTATAGGAAGACTAATGAAAAACTGTTTTTT.

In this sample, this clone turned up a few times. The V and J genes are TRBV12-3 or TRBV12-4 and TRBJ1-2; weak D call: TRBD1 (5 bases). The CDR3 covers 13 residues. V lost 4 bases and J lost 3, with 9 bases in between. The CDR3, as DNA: TGTGCCAGCAGTTGGGGGGGAGACTATGGCTACACCTTC. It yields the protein CASSWGGDYGYTF.

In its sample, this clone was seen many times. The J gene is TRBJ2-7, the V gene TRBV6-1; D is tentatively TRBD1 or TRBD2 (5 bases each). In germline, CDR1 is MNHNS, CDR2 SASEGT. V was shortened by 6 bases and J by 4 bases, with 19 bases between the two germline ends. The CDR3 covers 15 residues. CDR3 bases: TGTGCCAGCAGGGCAAGGGGAGACAGCTTATACGAGCAGTACTTC. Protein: CASRARGDSLYEQYF.

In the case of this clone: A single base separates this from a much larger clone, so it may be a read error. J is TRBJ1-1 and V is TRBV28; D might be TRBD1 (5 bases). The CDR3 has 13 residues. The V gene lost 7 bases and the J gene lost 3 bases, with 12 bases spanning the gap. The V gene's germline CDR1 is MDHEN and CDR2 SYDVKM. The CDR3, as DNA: TGTGCCAGCATTGCAGGGTGGGACACTGAAGCTTTCTTT. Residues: CASIAGWDTEAFF.

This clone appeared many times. CDR3 region: CASSLSGLDTEAFF. The CDR3 region has the DNA TGTGCCAGCTCACTATCTGGTCTTGACACTGAAGCTTTCTTT. The chain employs TRBV18 and TRBJ1-1; D remains ambiguous. This CDR3 has 14 amino acids. V was pared by 4 bases and J by 3 bases, with 12 bases between. The germline CDR1 and CDR2 sequences are KGHSH and LQKENI.

CDR3 protein: CASREGRSGNTIYF. CDR3 DNA sequence: TGTGCCAGCAGGGAGGGACGCTCTGGAAACACCATATATTTT. The chain is built from TRBV2 and TRBJ1-3; D possibly corresponds to TRBD1 (5 bases). The germline V gene has CDR1 SNHLY and CDR2 FYNNEI. The CDR3 runs to 14 residues. The V end lost 6 bases, the J end lost 0 bases, and 9 bases lay between the germline ends.

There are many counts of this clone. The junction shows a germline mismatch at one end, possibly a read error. The CDR3 region is CASSERVSSHEQYF. The DNA of the CDR3 is TGTGCCAGCAGTGAACGGGTCAGCTCCCACGAGCAGTACTTC. This chain links TRBV2 with TRBJ2-7; no clear D gene. Germline CDR1 is SNHLY and CDR2 is FYNNEI. This CDR3 has 14 residues.

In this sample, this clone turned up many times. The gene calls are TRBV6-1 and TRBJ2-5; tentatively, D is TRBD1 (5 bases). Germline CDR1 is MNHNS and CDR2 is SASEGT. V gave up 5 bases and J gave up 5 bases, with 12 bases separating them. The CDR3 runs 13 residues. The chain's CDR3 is CASSPRQRETQYF. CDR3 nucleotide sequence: TGTGCCAGCAGTCCCCGACAGAGGGAGACCCAGTACTTC.

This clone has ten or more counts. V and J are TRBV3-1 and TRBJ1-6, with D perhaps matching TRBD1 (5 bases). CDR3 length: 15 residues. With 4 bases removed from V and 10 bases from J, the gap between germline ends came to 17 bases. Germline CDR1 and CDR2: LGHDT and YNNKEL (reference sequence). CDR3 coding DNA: TGTGCCAGCAGCCTTGGGTGGGGGGTAGGATCACCCCTCCACTTT. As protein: CASSLGWGVGSPLHF.

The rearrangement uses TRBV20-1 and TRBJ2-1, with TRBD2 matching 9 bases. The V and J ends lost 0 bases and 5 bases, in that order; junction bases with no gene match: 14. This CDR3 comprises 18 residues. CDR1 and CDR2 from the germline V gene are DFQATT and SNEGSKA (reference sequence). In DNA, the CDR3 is TGCAGTGCTAGAGATACCTTGGGAGCGGGGGGACGTCACAATGAGCAGTTCTTC. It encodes CSARDTLGAGGRHNEQFF.

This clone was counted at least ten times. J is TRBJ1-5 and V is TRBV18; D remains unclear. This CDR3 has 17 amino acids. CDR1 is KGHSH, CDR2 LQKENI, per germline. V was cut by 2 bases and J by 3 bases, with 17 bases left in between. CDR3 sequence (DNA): TGTGCCAGCTCACCAACTGACAAGGGTGGGAACAATCAGCCCCAGCATTTT. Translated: CASSPTDKGGNNQPQHF.

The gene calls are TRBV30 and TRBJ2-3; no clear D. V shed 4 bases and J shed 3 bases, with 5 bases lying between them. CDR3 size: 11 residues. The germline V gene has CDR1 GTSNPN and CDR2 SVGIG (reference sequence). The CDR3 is CAWTMTDTQYF. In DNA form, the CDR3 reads TGTGCCTGGACCATGACAGATACGCAGTATTTT.

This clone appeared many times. The chain's CDR3 is CASTLAGDRVLSYEQYF. CDR3 DNA sequence: TGTGCCAGCACCCTAGCGGGTGACAGGGTGCTCTCCTACGAGCAGTACTTC. The rearrangement uses TRBV6-1 and TRBJ2-7, with D perhaps matching TRBD2 (8 bases). The CDR3 loop spans 17 amino acids. Germline CDR1 MNHNS, CDR2 SASEGT. Trimming removed 7 bases at V and 0 bases at J, with 22 bases between.

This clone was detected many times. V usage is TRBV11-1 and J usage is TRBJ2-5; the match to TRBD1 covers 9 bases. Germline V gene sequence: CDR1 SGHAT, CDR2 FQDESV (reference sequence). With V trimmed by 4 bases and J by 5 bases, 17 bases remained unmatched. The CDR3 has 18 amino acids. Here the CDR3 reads CASSSLVQVGQGRETQYF. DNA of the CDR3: TGTGCCAGCAGCTCCCTGGTCCAAGTGGGACAGGGACGGGAGACCCAGTACTTC.